These T cell receptor beta chains were read from a single sample in a study of CD8+ T cells in alopecia areata. Method: immunoSEQ multiplex PCR; TCRdb's copy keeps in-frame clones and lacks some. The table lists some 150,000 clones, approximately 86% of them singletons. The source material was CD8+ T cells sorted from blood, sampled at week 4, from a patient treated with tofacitinib. These receptors all stem from a human donor with alopecia areata. CDR3s include the opening cysteine and the closing phenylalanine or tryptophan. Fields, in order: D gene, clone size, J gene, V gene, CDR3 protein, CDR3 DNA. D genes are given only for firm matches. The listing skips clone size in some rows; elsewhere it reads once, few, many or a size class.

.,.,TRBJ1-5,TRBV12-5,CASGLVRGGNQPQHF,TGTGCTAGTGGTTTGGTACGGGGTGGGAATCAGCCCCAGCATTTT
TRBD1,.,TRBJ2-3,TRBV7-3,CASSSNLGGGDTQYF,TGTGCCAGCAGCTCGAACCTAGGGGGCGGGGATACGCAGTATTTT
.,.,TRBJ2-1,TRBV7-3,CASSLDWGGQDEQFF,TGTGCCAGCAGCTTAGACTGGGGCGGTCAAGATGAGCAGTTCTTC
TRBD2,.,TRBJ2-7,TRBV29-1,CSVEVTSGHNEQYF,TGCAGCGTTGAAGTGACTAGCGGGCACAACGAGCAGTACTTC
.,.,TRBJ2-7,TRBV27,CASLGVRGSTYEQYF,TGTGCCAGCTTGGGGGTACGGGGGAGTACCTACGAGCAGTACTTC
.,.,TRBJ2-5,TRBV7-6,CASSLGGRGTLIGGETQYF,TGTGCCAGCAGCTTGGGGGGCAGGGGGACCTTAATTGGCGGGGAGACCCAGTACTTC
.,.,TRBJ1-1,TRBV6-1,CATRRASEAFF,TGTGCCACACGCCGGGCCAGTGAAGCTTTCTTT
.,.,TRBJ1-1,TRBV6-5,CASNQELNTEAFF,TGTGCCAGCAATCAGGAGTTGAACACTGAAGCTTTCTTT
TRBD1,once,TRBJ2-7,TRBV30,CAWSGGGTGGTYEQYF,TGTGCCTGGAGTGGCGGTGGGACAGGGGGTACCTACGAGCAGTACTTC
TRBD1,.,TRBJ2-1,TRBV5-6,CASSLGDRFGEQFF,TGTGCCAGCAGCTTGGGGGACAGGTTTGGTGAGCAGTTCTTC
.,once,TRBJ2-1,TRBV7-9,CASSYDTGGLFF,TGTGCCAGCAGCTATGATACGGGGGGCCTGTTCTTC
.,few,TRBJ2-7,TRBV4-1,CASSQPSDRTYEQYF,TGCGCCAGCAGCCAACCATCCGACAGGACCTACGAGCAGTACTTC
.,.,TRBJ2-1,TRBV27,CASTGTAYSYNEQFF,TGTGCCAGCACCGGAACTGCCTACTCCTACAATGAGCAGTTCTTC
TRBD1,.,TRBJ2-1,TRBV29-1,CSVEDPGTANSYNEQFF,TGCAGCGTTGAAGATCCCGGGACAGCAAACTCCTACAATGAGCAGTTCTTC
.,.,TRBJ2-1,TRBV9,CASSDPNSPEQFF,TGTGCCAGCAGCGACCCAAACAGTCCCGAGCAGTTCTTC
.,.,TRBJ2-2,TRBV7-9,CASSPFGGSNTGELFF,TGTGCCAGCAGCCCCTTCGGCGGGTCGAACACCGGGGAGCTGTTTTTT
.,.,TRBJ2-3,TRBV4-1,CASSQGSRGSTDTQYF,TGCGCCAGCAGCCAAGGGTCCCGGGGTAGCACAGATACGCAGTATTTT
.,.,TRBJ1-2,TRBV29-1,CSVVAGDYGYTF,TGCAGCGTTGTGGCAGGAGACTATGGCTACACCTTC
.,.,TRBJ2-2,TRBV7-9,CASSPAEFTGELFF,TGTGCCAGCAGCCCGGCGGAGTTTACCGGGGAGCTGTTTTTT
TRBD2,.,TRBJ2-3,TRBV5-4,CASSPPIGGAADTQYF,TGTGCCAGCAGCCCACCTATCGGGGGGGCGGCAGATACGCAGTATTTT
.,.,TRBJ2-1,TRBV5-1,CASSLGDQYNEQFF,TGCGCCAGCAGCTTGGGCGACCAGTACAATGAGCAGTTCTTC
TRBD1,.,TRBJ2-1,TRBV13,CASSLATGGNEQFF,TGTGCCAGCAGCTTAGCGACAGGGGGCAATGAGCAGTTCTTC
TRBD1,.,TRBJ2-1,TRBV10-3,CAISAGQGSYNEQFF,TGTGCCATCAGTGCGGGACAGGGAAGCTACAATGAGCAGTTCTTC
TRBD2,.,TRBJ2-1,TRBV2,CASTPSGLSSYNEQFF,TGTGCCAGCACTCCTAGCGGGTTGAGCTCCTACAATGAGCAGTTCTTC
TRBD1,.,TRBJ2-1,TRBV5-6,CASSLTGTGFYNEQFF,TGTGCCAGCAGCTTAACCGGGACAGGATTCTACAATGAGCAGTTCTTC
.,.,TRBJ1-3,TRBV9,CASGGNTIYF,TGTGCCAGCGGAGGAAACACCATATATTTT
.,.,TRBJ2-4,TRBV13,CASSLGGATNIQYF,TGTGCCAGCAGCTTAGGGGGGGCTACAAACATTCAGTACTTC
.,.,TRBJ2-7,TRBV7-9,CASSLTSSYEQYF,TGTGCCAGCAGCTTGACGTCGTCCTACGAGCAGTACTTC
TRBD2,.,TRBJ2-1,TRBV7-3,CASSFGTSEDEQFF,TGTGCCAGCAGCTTTGGGACTAGTGAGGATGAGCAGTTCTTC
TRBD1,few,TRBJ2-3,TRBV7-9,CASSDTGEVYGDTQYF,TGTGCCAGCAGCGACACAGGGGAAGTTTACGGAGATACGCAGTATTTT
TRBD2,.,TRBJ2-3,TRBV5-5,CASSSPTQPTSGESTDTQYF,TGTGCCAGCAGCTCCCCCACCCAACCTACTAGCGGCGAATCCACAGATACGCAGTATTTT
.,.,TRBJ2-7,TRBV7-2,CASSFGGLSYEQYF,TGTGCCAGCAGCTTTGGAGGGTTGAGCTACGAGCAGTACTTC
.,once,TRBJ2-3,TRBV29-1,CSVEDGRNTDTQYF,TGCAGCGTTGAAGACGGGAGAAACACAGATACGCAGTATTTT
.,.,TRBJ2-2,TRBV6-6,CASSYSDPGELFF,TGTGCCAGCAGTTACTCAGACCCCGGGGAGCTGTTTTTT
.,.,TRBJ2-2,TRBV15,CATSRDLGSTGELFF,TGTGCCACCAGCAGAGATCTGGGGTCCACCGGGGAGCTGTTTTTT
TRBD1,.,TRBJ2-1,TRBV27,CASSVRTGEYNEQFF,TGTGCCAGCAGTGTCCGGACAGGGGAATACAATGAGCAGTTCTTC
TRBD1,.,TRBJ2-7,TRBV29-1,CSVQQGWEQYF,TGCAGCGTCCAACAGGGGTGGGAGCAGTACTTC
TRBD2,once,TRBJ2-3,TRBV7-9,CASSPLDPAGGRTDTQYF,TGTGCCAGCAGCCCCCTTGACCCAGCGGGGGGCCGCACAGATACGCAGTATTTT
.,.,TRBJ1-2,TRBV29-1,CSVDPPEGVSTYGYTF,TGCAGCGTTGATCCCCCCGAGGGGGTATCGACCTATGGCTACACCTTC
.,once,TRBJ2-3,TRBV7-9,CASEGLTDTQYF,TGTGCCAGTGAGGGGCTTACAGATACGCAGTATTTT
.,once,TRBJ2-3,TRBV6-4,CASSDSAGDGSDTQYF,TGTGCCAGCAGTGACTCAGCCGGGGATGGTTCAGATACGCAGTATTTT
TRBD1,.,TRBJ1-2,TRBV19,CASSPRTGTGRYGYTF,TGTGCCAGTAGTCCCCGCACCGGGACAGGGCGATATGGCTACACCTTC
.,.,TRBJ2-1,TRBV7-9,CASWNGDEQFF,TGTGCCAGCTGGAACGGGGATGAGCAGTTCTTC
.,.,TRBJ2-7,TRBV6-1,CASSEVSENSYYEQYF,TGTGCCAGCAGTGAAGTCAGCGAAAATTCATACTACGAGCAGTACTTC
.,.,TRBJ2-7,TRBV29-1,CSVVGYEQYF,TGCAGCGTTGTGGGCTACGAGCAGTACTTC
.,.,TRBJ2-1,TRBV6-6,CASSYSEDEQFF,TGTGCCAGCAGTTACTCAGAAGATGAGCAGTTCTTC
.,.,TRBJ1-1,TRBV5-4,CASSLEGTEAFF,TGTGCCAGCAGCTTGGAGGGGACTGAAGCTTTCTTT
.,.,TRBJ1-1,TRBV4-1,CASSQGGGEKTTEAFF,TGCGCCAGCAGCCAGGGCGGGGGGGAAAAGACCACTGAAGCTTTCTTT
.,.,TRBJ2-7,TRBV27,CASSLLSAPSYEQYF,TGTGCCAGCAGTTTACTGAGTGCACCCTCCTACGAGCAGTACTTC
.,.,TRBJ1-1,TRBV6-1,CASSETGQYGVGAFF,TGTGCCAGCAGTGAAACGGGGCAGTATGGAGTAGGAGCTTTCTTT
TRBD1,.,TRBJ1-5,TRBV5-4,CASSWWGQASNQPQHF,TGTGCCAGCAGCTGGTGGGGACAGGCGAGCAATCAGCCCCAGCATTTT
.,.,TRBJ2-3,TRBV9,CASSETPIAIADTQYF,TGTGCCAGCAGCGAGACCCCGATCGCAATAGCAGATACGCAGTATTTT
.,once,TRBJ2-7,TRBV19,CASSADGTGSYEQYF,TGTGCCAGTTCGGCCGATGGTACAGGGTCATACGAGCAGTACTTC
.,.,TRBJ1-2,TRBV18,CASSPPADNYGYTF,TGTGCCAGCTCACCACCGGCGGATAACTATGGCTACACCTTC
.,.,TRBJ2-3,TRBV10-3,CAISESTNPFTDTQYF,TGTGCCATCAGTGAAAGTACCAATCCATTCACAGATACGCAGTATTTT
.,.,TRBJ2-1,TRBV7-9,CASNPPVRNEQFF,TGTGCCAGCAACCCCCCGGTGAGAAATGAGCAGTTCTTC
.,.,TRBJ2-6,TRBV7-9,CASSLSARARGSGANVLTF,TGTGCCAGCAGCTTATCAGCCCGGGCCCGGGGCTCTGGGGCCAACGTCCTGACTTTC
.,.,TRBJ1-2,TRBV6-5,CASSPTGFNYGYTF,TGTGCCAGCAGTCCGACAGGCTTTAACTATGGCTACACCTTC
TRBD2,.,TRBJ2-1,TRBV2,CASSALAGVTDEQFF,TGTGCCAGCAGCGCCCTAGCGGGAGTGACGGATGAGCAGTTCTTC